These T cell receptor beta chains were read from a single sample in a study of blood T cells in healthy people across ages. One entry per CDR3 protein, called by TCRdb with MiXCR from the 5' RACE reads. Of hundreds of thousands of distinct CDR3 sequences in the sample, 44% were seen once. Sequencing used blood. The receptor set was obtained from a man between 60 and 70 years old in good health. Each CDR3 is given with its conserved first and last residue. Each record gives: J gene, V gene, D gene, clone size, CDR3 DNA, CDR3 protein. The D gene is left open where the match is weak. A row's size may be missing; if present it is once, few, many or a size class.

J gene: TRBJ2-1
V gene: TRBV5-1
D gene: NA
clone size: once
CDR3 DNA: TGCGCCAGCAGCCCACCGGGACACAACAATGAGCAGTTCTTC
CDR3 protein: CASSPPGHNNEQFF

J gene: TRBJ2-5
V gene: TRBV3-1
D gene: NA
clone size: NA
CDR3 DNA: TGTGCCAGCAGCCAACCGGCGGGGCAAGAGACCCAGTACTTC
CDR3 protein: CASSQPAGQETQYF

J gene: TRBJ2-5
V gene: TRBV28
D gene: NA
clone size: few
CDR3 DNA: TGTGCCAGCAGTTTGTCCCGGGGGAGGCGGGAGACCCAGTACTTC
CDR3 protein: CASSLSRGRRETQYF

J gene: TRBJ2-1
V gene: TRBV7-2
D gene: NA
clone size: NA
CDR3 DNA: TGTGCCAGCAGCTCCGGGACTCAAAGCAATGAGCAGTTCTTC
CDR3 protein: CASSSGTQSNEQFF

J gene: TRBJ2-7
V gene: TRBV11-2
D gene: NA
clone size: many
CDR3 DNA: TGTGCCAGCAGCAGACTAGGCTACGAGCAGTACTTC
CDR3 protein: CASSRLGYEQYF

J gene: TRBJ2-7
V gene: TRBV27
D gene: TRBD2
clone size: few
CDR3 DNA: TGTGCCAGCAGTTTGCGGGGGGCCCTAGCGGGGGGATCCGAGCAGTACTTC
CDR3 protein: CASSLRGALAGGSEQYF

J gene: TRBJ1-1
V gene: TRBV7-3
D gene: NA
clone size: few
CDR3 DNA: TGTGCCAGCAGCTTAACGGCAGACACTGAAGCTTTCTTT
CDR3 protein: CASSLTADTEAFF

J gene: TRBJ2-1
V gene: TRBV28
D gene: NA
clone size: NA
CDR3 DNA: TGTGCCAGCAGTTTTCTCCTGGAGAATGAGCAGTTCTTC
CDR3 protein: CASSFLLENEQFF

J gene: TRBJ2-1
V gene: TRBV18
D gene: TRBD1
clone size: NA
CDR3 DNA: TGTGCCAGCTCACCAGGGACAGGGGGGCAGTTCTTC
CDR3 protein: CASSPGTGGQFF

J gene: TRBJ1-1
V gene: TRBV5-1
D gene: TRBD1
clone size: NA
CDR3 DNA: TGCGCCAGCAGCTTGGCCCCGACAGGGTTGAACACTGAAGCTTTCTTT
CDR3 protein: CASSLAPTGLNTEAFF